This T cell receptor beta chain was observed in a study of blood T cells in healthy people across ages. Broader study findings: Donor CMV status, an unknown factor, possibly confounded changes in expanded clonotypes. Calculation of diversity from one million T cells yielded estimates considered to be underestimates. Fewer expanded clones and more diversity marked long-lived versus aged donors.

Concerning this clonotype itself: Its antigen is still unknown.

It was with a sample-barcoded 5' primer and a J-beta primer mix that a second PCR of roughly 7 to 12 cycles was run. Each cDNA molecule was tagged by a template-switch adaptor with 12 random nucleotides. TCRdb passed the 5' RACE reads through MiXCR, listing each CDR3 protein once. The sample gives fewer than 1 million distinct CDR3 sequences, approximately 48% of which show up once; roughly 19% is in the top ten. The CDR3 spans 13 residues. The origin of this receptor is a man aged 55-75 years in good health. The J gene is TRBJ1-1, the V gene TRBV21-1; the D call TRBD1 from the table was never checked on the DNA. TRBV21-1 corresponds to a pseudogene. Sequencing was done on a sample of blood. CDR3 coding DNA: TGTGCCAGCAGCAAATTCTCGGGCAGGGAAGCTTTCTTT. This gives the protein CASSKFSGREAFF.